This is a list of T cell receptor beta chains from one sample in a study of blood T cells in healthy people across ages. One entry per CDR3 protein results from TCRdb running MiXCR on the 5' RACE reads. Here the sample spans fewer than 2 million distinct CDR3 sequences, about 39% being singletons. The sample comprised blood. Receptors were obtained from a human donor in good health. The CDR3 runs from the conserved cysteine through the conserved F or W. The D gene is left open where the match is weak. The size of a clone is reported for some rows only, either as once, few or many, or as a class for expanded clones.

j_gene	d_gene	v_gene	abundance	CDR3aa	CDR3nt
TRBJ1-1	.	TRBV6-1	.	CASSESLVGASTEAFF	TGTGCCAGCAGTGAAAGCCTAGTCGGGGCCTCCACTGAAGCTTTCTTT
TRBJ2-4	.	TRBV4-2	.	CTSSQVFAAGENIQYF	TGTACCAGCAGCCAAGTCTTTGCGGCAGGCGAAAACATTCAGTACTTC
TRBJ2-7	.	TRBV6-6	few	CASSYSPVQAHEQYF	TGTGCCAGCAGTTACTCCCCGGTCCAGGCCCACGAGCAGTACTTC
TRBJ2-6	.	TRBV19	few	CASSISPSGANVLTF	TGTGCCAGTAGTATCTCTCCTTCTGGGGCCAACGTCCTGACTTTC
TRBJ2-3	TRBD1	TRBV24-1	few	CATKGQGARDGTDTQYF	TGTGCCACCAAAGGACAGGGGGCGCGTGATGGCACAGATACGCAGTATTTT
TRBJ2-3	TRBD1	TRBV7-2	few	CASSIGTDSSTDTQYF	TGTGCCAGCAGCATAGGGACAGATTCTAGCACAGATACGCAGTATTTT
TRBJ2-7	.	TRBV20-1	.	CSARPLGQGGPLSSYEQYF	TGCAGTGCTCGCCCCCTCGGACAGGGAGGGCCCCTTAGCTCCTACGAGCAGTACTTC
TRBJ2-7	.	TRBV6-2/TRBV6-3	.	CASSYGAGEQYF	TGTGCCAGCAGTTACGGCGCGGGGGAGCAGTACTTC
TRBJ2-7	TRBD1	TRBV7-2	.	CASSFQPTGALYEQYF	TGTGCCAGCAGCTTTCAGCCGACAGGGGCGCTCTACGAGCAGTACTTC
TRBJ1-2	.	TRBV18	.	CASSPGDWGGSGYTF	TGTGCCAGCTCACCCGGGGACTGGGGAGGATCTGGCTACACCTTC
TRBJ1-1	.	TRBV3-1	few	CTSSQERTEAFF	TGTACCAGCAGCCAAGAGCGTACTGAAGCTTTCTTT
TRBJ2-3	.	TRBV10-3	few	CAITRTDTQYF	TGTGCCATCACCCGCACAGATACGCAGTATTTT
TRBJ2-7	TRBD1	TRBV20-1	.	CSARDLQGANSYEQYF	TGCAGTGCTAGAGATCTACAGGGGGCGAATTCCTACGAGCAGTACTTC
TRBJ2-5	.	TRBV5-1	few	CASSIEGQPQETQYF	TGCGCCAGCTCAATTGAGGGACAACCTCAAGAGACCCAGTACTTC
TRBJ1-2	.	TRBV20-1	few	CSAQRVGGYGYTF	TGCAGTGCTCAGAGGGTAGGGGGTTATGGCTACACCTTC
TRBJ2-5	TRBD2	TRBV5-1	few	CASSLRAGEYQETQYF	TGCGCCAGCAGCTTGAGAGCGGGGGAGTACCAAGAGACCCAGTACTTC
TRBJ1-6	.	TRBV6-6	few	CATSDGAYNSPLHF	TGTGCCACCTCAGACGGAGCCTATAATTCACCCCTCCACTTT
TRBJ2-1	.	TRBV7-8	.	CASSRVLGGRDEQFF	TGCGCCAGCAGCAGGGTGCTTGGGGGGCGAGATGAGCAGTTCTTC
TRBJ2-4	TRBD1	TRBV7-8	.	CVSSFALWGQGLAKNIQYF	TGTGTCAGCAGCTTTGCTCTGTGGGGACAGGGTTTAGCCAAAAACATTCAGTACTTC
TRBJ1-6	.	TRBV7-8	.	CASSFYMGEGDNSPLHF	TGTGCCAGCAGCTTCTATATGGGAGAAGGAGATAATTCACCCCTCCACTTT
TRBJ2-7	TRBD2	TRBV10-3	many	CATGEGYEQYF	TGTGCCACCGGGGAGGGCTACGAGCAGTACTTC
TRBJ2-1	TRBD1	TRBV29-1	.	CSAGQGAFNEQFF	TGCAGCGCGGGACAGGGGGCTTTCAATGAGCAGTTCTTC
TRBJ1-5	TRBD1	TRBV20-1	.	CSAGTGGIQPQHF	TGCAGTGCAGGGACAGGGGGCATTCAGCCCCAGCATTTT
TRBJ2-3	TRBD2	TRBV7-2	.	CASSQTSGGGDTQYF	TGTGCCAGCAGTCAAACTAGCGGGGGAGGCGATACGCAGTATTTT
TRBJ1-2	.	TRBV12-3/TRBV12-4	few	CASSLPQGSVGGYTF	TGTGCCAGCAGTTTACCACAGGGTAGCGTAGGTGGCTACACCTTC
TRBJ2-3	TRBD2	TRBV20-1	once	CSAISGGRDTQYF	TGCAGTGCTATTAGCGGGGGGAGAGATACGCAGTATTTT
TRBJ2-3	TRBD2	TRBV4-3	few	CASSQDLGRASGNTDTQYF	TGCGCCAGCAGCCAAGATCTGGGCCGAGCTAGCGGGAACACAGATACGCAGTATTTT
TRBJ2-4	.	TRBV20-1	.	CSVGESENIQYF	TGCAGTGTAGGGGAATCTGAGAACATTCAGTACTTC
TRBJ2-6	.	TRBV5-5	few	CASSGMGGANVLTF	TGTGCCAGCAGCGGGATGGGAGGGGCCAACGTCCTGACTTTC
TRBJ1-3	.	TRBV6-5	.	CASSARPNSGNTIYF	TGTGCCAGCAGCGCCAGACCGAACTCTGGAAACACCATATATTTT
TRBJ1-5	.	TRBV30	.	CAYSGGGGQPQHF	TGTGCCTACTCGGGGGGAGGGGGTCAGCCCCAGCATTTT
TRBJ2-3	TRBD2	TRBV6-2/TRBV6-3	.	CARSSSGAGDLYSTDTQYF	TGTGCCCGCAGTTCCTCAGGCGCGGGGGATTTGTATAGCACAGATACGCAGTATTTT
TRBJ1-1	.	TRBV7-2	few	CASSLPRAEAFF	TGTGCCAGCAGCTTACCGAGGGCTGAAGCTTTCTTT
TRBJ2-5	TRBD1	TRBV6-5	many	CASRLQGAGETQYF	TGTGCCAGCAGATTACAGGGGGCGGGAGAGACCCAGTACTTC
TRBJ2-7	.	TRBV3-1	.	CASSHRFSVYEQYF	TGTGCCAGCAGCCATAGGTTTTCGGTCTACGAGCAGTACTTC
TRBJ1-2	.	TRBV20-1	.	CSALPPGKQGYTF	TGCAGTGCCCTCCCACCGGGGAAGCAGGGCTACACCTTC
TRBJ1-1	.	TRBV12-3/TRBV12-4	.	CASSGRTANTEAFF	TGTGCCAGCAGTGGTCGGACAGCGAACACTGAAGCTTTCTTT
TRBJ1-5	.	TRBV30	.	CAWSVAEVGNQPQHF	TGTGCCTGGAGTGTAGCAGAGGTCGGCAATCAGCCCCAGCATTTT
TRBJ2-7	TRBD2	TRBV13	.	CASSLSLAGGVVYEQYF	TGTGCCAGCAGCTTAAGCCTAGCGGGGGGCGTTGTGTACGAGCAGTACTTC
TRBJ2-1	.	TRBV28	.	CASSDSPTYNEQFF	TGTGCCAGCAGCGACAGTCCAACCTACAATGAGCAGTTCTTC
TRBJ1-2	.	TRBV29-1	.	CSVALSYGYTF	TGCAGCGTTGCTCTTTCCTATGGCTACACCTTC
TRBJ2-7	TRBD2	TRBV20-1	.	CSARDRLAGGRYEQYF	TGCAGTGCTAGAGACCGACTAGCGGGGGGCCGGTACGAGCAGTACTTC
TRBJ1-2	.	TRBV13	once	CASSSPVARGNYGYTF	TGTGCCAGCAGCTCGCCGGTAGCGAGGGGGAACTATGGCTACACCTTC
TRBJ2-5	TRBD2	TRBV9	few	CASSVGGSGSETQYF	TGTGCCAGCAGCGTAGGTGGTAGCGGGTCAGAGACCCAGTACTTC
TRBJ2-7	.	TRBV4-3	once	CASSQVSGAGEQYF	TGCGCCAGCAGCCAAGTTTCAGGGGCGGGCGAGCAGTACTTC
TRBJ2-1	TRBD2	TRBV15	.	CATSRGWRTSGYNEQFF	TGTGCCACCAGCAGAGGGTGGAGGACTAGCGGCTACAATGAGCAGTTCTTC
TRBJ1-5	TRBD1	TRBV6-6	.	CASNDRAESQPQHF	TGTGCCAGCAACGACAGGGCGGAGAGTCAGCCCCAGCATTTT
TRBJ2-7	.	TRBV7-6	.	CASSLAGVLREQYF	TGTGCCAGCAGCTTAGCAGGGGTCCTCCGCGAGCAGTACTTC
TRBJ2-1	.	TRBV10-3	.	CAISGVTRGSYNEQFF	TGTGCCATCAGTGGAGTGACGAGGGGCTCCTACAATGAGCAGTTCTTC